This passage covers 11 T cell receptor beta chains from one sample sequenced in a study of blood T cell repertoires in COVID-19. Measured with immunoSEQ multiplex PCR; TCRdb has only the in-frame clones, and not every one. Here the sample spans about 370,000 clones, 70% to 90% being singletons. Sequenced sample: peripheral blood. The origin of the receptors is a woman aged 25 to 39 with COVID-19, enrolled during active disease.

This chain uses TRBV20-1 with TRBJ1-2; unclear D gene. V lost 3 bases and J 4 bases, leaving 12 bases between the germline ends. This CDR3 is built from 13 residues. Germline CDR1 is DFQATT and CDR2 is SNEGSKA (reference sequence). CDR3 protein: CSASRRNSYGYTF. The CDR3 DNA reads as TGCAGTGCTAGTAGGCGGAACTCCTATGGCTACACCTTC.

The chain has TRBV5-6 and TRBJ2-4; TRBD2 aligns across 8 bases. The CDR3 totals 16 residues. The germline gives CDR1 SGHDT, CDR2 YYEEEE. J was trimmed by 1 base and V by 2 bases; bases with no gene match: 5. The CDR3 nucleotides are TGTGCCAGCAGCTTACAGCGGGAGTGGGCCAAAAACATTCAGTACTTC. Its translation is CASSLQREWAKNIQYF.

This chain links TRBV6-2 or TRBV6-3 with TRBJ2-5; 7 nucleotides line up with TRBD1. The CDR3 is 18 residues long. V was clipped by 4 bases and J by 1 base; unmatched bases: 15. From germline, CDR1 is MNHEY and CDR2 SVGEGT. The CDR3 coding sequence is TGTGCCAGCAGTTTAGGGGACAGACTAAGGAGAGCCCAAGAGACCCAGTACTTC. Translated: CASSLGDRLRRAQETQYF.

The chain employs TRBV5-4 and TRBJ2-1; D possibly corresponds to TRBD2 (6 bases). Germline CDR1 SGHNT, CDR2 YYREEE (reference sequence). The CDR3 totals 12 residues. V gave up 6 bases and J gave up 5 bases, with 9 bases separating them. The DNA for the CDR3 is TGTGCCAGCATAGGAGGGGACAATGAGCAGTTCTTC. Residues: CASIGGDNEQFF. The full variable domain, rest sourced from reference TRBV5-4 and TRBJ2-1, is ETGVTQSPTHLIKTRGQQVTLRCSSQSGHNTVSWYQQALGQGPQFIFQYYREEENGRGNFPPRFSGLQFPNYSSELNVNALELDDSALYLCASIGGDNEQFFGPGTRLTVL.

The chain employs TRBV6-2 or TRBV6-3 and TRBJ2-5; TRBD2 agrees at 8 bases. V dropped 4 bases and J dropped 2; count of bases not matched to a gene: 12. The germline V gene encodes CDR1 MNHEY and CDR2 SVGEGT. This CDR3 spans 17 amino acids. CDR3 protein: CASSFPSRGAIQETQYF. The CDR3 nucleotides are TGTGCCAGCAGTTTTCCATCGCGGGGGGCCATACAAGAGACCCAGTACTTC.

The rearrangement uses TRBV5-1 and TRBJ2-1; 10 nucleotides agree with TRBD2. This CDR3 comprises 14 residues. With V trimmed by 6 bases and J by 8 bases, 8 bases remained unmatched. Germline V gene lookup returns CDR1 SGHRS and CDR2 YFSETQ. Written as DNA, the CDR3 is TGCGCCAGCATGTCGGCTAGCGGGAGCGATGAGCAGTTCTTC. This codes for CASMSASGSDEQFF.

The chain carries TRBV4-3 and TRBJ1-2, with 10 bases that match TRBD1. Germline values: CDR1 LGHNA, CDR2 YSLEER. Losses at the gene ends were 3 bases for V and 5 bases for J; bases not matched to a gene: 6. The CDR3 length is 15 residues. CDR3 nucleotides: TGCGCCAGCAGCCACGGGGGACAGGGGCGTTATGGCTACACCTTC. This sequence encodes CASSHGGQGRYGYTF.

This chain uses TRBV7-8 with TRBJ1-5; maybe TRBD1 (6 bases). The CDR3 has 16 residues. Germline CDR1 SGHVS, CDR2 FQNEAQ. The V and J ends lost 0 bases and 6 bases respectively, with 15 bases between them. The CDR3 loop reads CASSLAGRGGGQPQHF. The DNA of the CDR3 is TGTGCCAGCAGCTTAGCGGGCAGGGGTGGCGGTCAGCCCCAGCATTTT.

The chain recombines TRBV15 with TRBJ2-7; 7 bases line up with TRBD2. The ends lost 6 bases at V and 2 bases at J; junction bases unmatched: 13. This CDR3 is 16 amino acids long. In germline, CDR1 is LNHNV, CDR2 YYDKDF (reference sequence). The CDR3, as DNA: TGTGCCACCAGGGGCCCTGGGGCGGGAGCCACCTACGAGCAGTACTTC. It is translated as CATRGPGAGATYEQYF.

This clone was counted once. The chain is built from TRBV9 and TRBJ2-1; D unclear. Germline CDR1 reads SGDLS; CDR2 reads YYNGEE. Trimming took 0 bases from V and 8 from J, leaving 18 bases between them. This CDR3 is built from 16 residues. CDR3 protein: CASSVDPQPGNHEQFF. DNA of the CDR3: TGTGCCAGCAGCGTAGACCCACAACCAGGAAACCATGAGCAGTTCTTC.

This chain joins TRBV10-1 and TRBJ1-1; 8 nucleotides align to TRBD1. The V segment lost 3 bases and the J segment 9 bases; nucleotides outside the gene matches: 6. Germline loops: CDR1 WNHNN, CDR2 SYGVQD (reference sequence). The CDR3 length is 13 residues. The CDR3 region has the DNA TGCGCCAGCAGTGATCAGGGGGCCGGTAAAGCTTTCTTT. Translation gives CASSDQGAGKAFF.